The TCR beta chain described here comes from a study of blood T cell repertoires in COVID-19. As for the study in general: Nucleic acid was either cDNA or gDNA, and it came from T cells, B-cell-depleted T cells, or PBMCs.

V lost 6 bases, J lost 3 bases, and 1 base stayed unmatched. CDR3 length equals 12 residues. Germline V CDR1 and CDR2: LNHDA, SQIVND (reference sequence). As processed by the authors: Estimated nucleated cell counts came from reference gene primer amplification. Sequenced by immunoSEQ multiplex PCR; TCRdb stores in-frame clones only, minus some. For V, J and clone size, that table is used; D and trimming come from the DNA. The sample lists some 43,000 clones; roughly 80% were seen once. The source of this sequence is a woman aged 55-70 years with acute or convalescent COVID-19. The rearrangement uses TRBV19 and TRBJ1-1; TRBD1 agrees at 7 bases. The sample comprised peripheral blood. This CDR3 is CASRTGYTEAFF. The CDR3 nucleotides are TGTGCCAGTAGGACAGGGTACACTGAAGCTTTCTTT.